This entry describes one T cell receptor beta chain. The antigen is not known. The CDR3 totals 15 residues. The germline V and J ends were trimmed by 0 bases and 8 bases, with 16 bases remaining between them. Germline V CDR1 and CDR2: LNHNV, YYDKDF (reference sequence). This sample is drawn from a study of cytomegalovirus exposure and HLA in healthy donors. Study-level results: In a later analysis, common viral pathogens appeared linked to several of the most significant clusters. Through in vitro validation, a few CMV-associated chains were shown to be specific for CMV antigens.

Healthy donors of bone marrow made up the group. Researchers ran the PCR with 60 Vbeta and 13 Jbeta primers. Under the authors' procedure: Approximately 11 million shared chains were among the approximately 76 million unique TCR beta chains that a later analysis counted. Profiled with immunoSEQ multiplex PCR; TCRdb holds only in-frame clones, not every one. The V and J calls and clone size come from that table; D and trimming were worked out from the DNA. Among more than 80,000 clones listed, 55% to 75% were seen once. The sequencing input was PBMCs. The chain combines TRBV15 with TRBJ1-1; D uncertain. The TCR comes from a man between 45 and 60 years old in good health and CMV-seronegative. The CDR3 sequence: CATSRDYSDTREAFF. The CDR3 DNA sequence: TGTGCCACCAGCAGAGATTATAGCGACACCAGAGAAGCTTTCTTT.